These T cell receptor beta chains were read from a single sample in a study of blood T cell repertoires in COVID-19. Sequenced by immunoSEQ multiplex PCR; TCRdb stores in-frame clones only, minus some. The table has about 180,000 clones, 70% to 90% seen once. Specimen: peripheral blood. These receptors originate from a woman in her twenties or thirties with active or convalescent COVID-19. The CDR3 runs from the conserved cysteine through the conserved F or W. D genes are given only for firm matches. The size field is filled for only some rows; it gives once, few, many or a size class.

V gene: TRBV4-2; J gene: TRBJ2-7; D gene: TRBD2; clone size: NA; CDR3 protein: CASTSGLEQYF; CDR3 DNA: TGTGCCAGCACTAGCGGCCTCGAGCAGTACTTC
V gene: TRBV30; J gene: TRBJ1-6; D gene: TRBD1; clone size: NA; CDR3 protein: CAWSSSGQLNSPLHF; CDR3 DNA: TGTGCCTGGAGTTCCTCGGGACAGTTGAATTCACCCCTCCACTTT
V gene: TRBV4-1; J gene: TRBJ1-2; D gene: NA; clone size: NA; CDR3 protein: CASSQGTLYGYTF; CDR3 DNA: TGCGCCAGCAGCCAAGGGACACTATATGGCTACACCTTC
V gene: TRBV7-2; J gene: TRBJ1-2; D gene: NA; clone size: NA; CDR3 protein: CASSLSRWGYTF; CDR3 DNA: TGTGCCAGCAGCTTATCGAGGTGGGGCTACACCTTC
V gene: TRBV5-8; J gene: TRBJ2-7; D gene: TRBD1; clone size: NA; CDR3 protein: CASSERDRGYEQYF; CDR3 DNA: TGTGCCAGCAGCGAACGGGACAGGGGCTACGAGCAGTACTTC
V gene: TRBV19; J gene: TRBJ1-1; D gene: TRBD1; clone size: NA; CDR3 protein: CASSSQGAGNTEAFF; CDR3 DNA: TGTGCCAGTAGTTCCCAGGGGGCTGGGAACACTGAAGCTTTCTTT
V gene: TRBV28; J gene: TRBJ2-5; D gene: TRBD2; clone size: NA; CDR3 protein: CASSTTTPGTSGRSSQETQYF; CDR3 DNA: TGTGCCAGCAGTACAACCACGCCCGGGACTAGCGGGAGGTCCTCTCAAGAGACCCAGTACTTC
V gene: TRBV6-1; J gene: TRBJ1-1; D gene: TRBD1; clone size: NA; CDR3 protein: CASSDWDRGPNTEAFF; CDR3 DNA: TGTGCCAGCAGTGATTGGGACAGGGGGCCGAACACTGAAGCTTTCTTT
V gene: TRBV6-2/TRBV6-3; J gene: TRBJ2-7; D gene: TRBD1; clone size: NA; CDR3 protein: CASSAGTGGYEQYF; CDR3 DNA: TGTGCCAGCAGTGCCGGGACAGGGGGCTACGAGCAGTACTTC
V gene: TRBV18; J gene: TRBJ1-1; D gene: NA; clone size: NA; CDR3 protein: CASSPGRNTEAFF; CDR3 DNA: TGTGCCAGCTCACCGGGGAGGAACACTGAAGCTTTCTTT
V gene: TRBV11-2; J gene: TRBJ1-1; D gene: NA; clone size: NA; CDR3 protein: CASSSGGTEAFF; CDR3 DNA: TGTGCCAGCAGCTCGGGTGGCACTGAAGCTTTCTTT
V gene: TRBV7-9; J gene: TRBJ2-1; D gene: TRBD1; clone size: NA; CDR3 protein: CASSRGQGPYNEQFF; CDR3 DNA: TGTGCCAGCAGCCGCGGACAGGGACCATACAATGAGCAGTTCTTC
V gene: TRBV5-4; J gene: TRBJ1-6; D gene: TRBD1; clone size: NA; CDR3 protein: CASSLGQGNSPLHF; CDR3 DNA: TGTGCCAGCAGCTTGGGACAGGGGAATTCACCCCTCCACTTT
V gene: TRBV11-2; J gene: TRBJ2-5; D gene: NA; clone size: NA; CDR3 protein: CASRTSREETQYF; CDR3 DNA: TGTGCCAGCAGAACTTCGAGGGAAGAGACCCAGTACTTC
V gene: TRBV2; J gene: TRBJ2-7; D gene: NA; clone size: NA; CDR3 protein: CAFRPDLISYEQYF; CDR3 DNA: TGTGCCTTTCGCCCAGATCTTATCTCCTACGAGCAGTACTTC
V gene: TRBV27; J gene: TRBJ1-2; D gene: TRBD1; clone size: once; CDR3 protein: CASSGLGGQGLYGYTF; CDR3 DNA: TGTGCCAGCAGTGGGCTAGGGGGACAGGGGCTCTATGGCTACACCTTC
V gene: TRBV27; J gene: TRBJ1-5; D gene: NA; clone size: NA; CDR3 protein: CASSLWGVSHQPQHF; CDR3 DNA: TGTGCCAGCAGTTTATGGGGGGTCAGTCATCAGCCCCAGCATTTT
V gene: TRBV9; J gene: TRBJ1-1; D gene: NA; clone size: NA; CDR3 protein: CASSVVNTNTEAFF; CDR3 DNA: TGTGCCAGCAGCGTAGTCAATACTAACACTGAAGCTTTCTTT
V gene: TRBV11-3; J gene: TRBJ2-2; D gene: NA; clone size: NA; CDR3 protein: CASSPGGGDTGELFF; CDR3 DNA: TGTGCCAGCAGTCCTGGGGGGGGCGACACCGGGGAGCTGTTTTTT
V gene: TRBV9; J gene: TRBJ1-4; D gene: NA; clone size: NA; CDR3 protein: CASSVGGGTTTNEKLFF; CDR3 DNA: TGTGCCAGCAGCGTAGGGGGAGGGACTACAACTAATGAAAAACTGTTTTTT
V gene: TRBV6-5; J gene: TRBJ1-2; D gene: NA; clone size: NA; CDR3 protein: CASSYSGRGGYGYTF; CDR3 DNA: TGTGCCAGCAGTTACTCGGGCAGGGGCGGGTATGGCTACACCTTC
V gene: TRBV28; J gene: TRBJ1-1; D gene: NA; clone size: NA; CDR3 protein: CASSFIGGLGTEAFF; CDR3 DNA: TGTGCCAGCAGTTTCATAGGAGGGTTGGGCACTGAAGCTTTCTTT
V gene: TRBV7-9; J gene: TRBJ1-1; D gene: NA; clone size: NA; CDR3 protein: CASSLDGQLFEAFF; CDR3 DNA: TGTGCCAGCAGCTTAGACGGACAGTTGTTTGAAGCTTTCTTT
V gene: TRBV4-2; J gene: TRBJ1-4; D gene: TRBD1; clone size: NA; CDR3 protein: CASSQGRDRAEKLFF; CDR3 DNA: TGTGCCAGCAGCCAAGGTCGGGACAGGGCTGAAAAACTGTTTTTT
V gene: TRBV9; J gene: TRBJ2-7; D gene: NA; clone size: NA; CDR3 protein: CASSVTGPGEQYF; CDR3 DNA: TGTGCCAGCAGCGTTACAGGGCCGGGCGAGCAGTACTTC
V gene: TRBV3-1/TRBV3-2; J gene: TRBJ2-1; D gene: TRBD2; clone size: once; CDR3 protein: CASSQGASGQYNEQFF; CDR3 DNA: TGTGCCAGCAGCCAAGGGGCTAGCGGGCAGTACAATGAGCAGTTCTTC
V gene: TRBV15; J gene: TRBJ2-1; D gene: TRBD2; clone size: NA; CDR3 protein: CATSRGARSGKYNEQFF; CDR3 DNA: TGTGCCACCAGCAGAGGGGCTCGGAGCGGGAAGTACAATGAGCAGTTCTTC
V gene: TRBV19; J gene: TRBJ2-7; D gene: TRBD1; clone size: NA; CDR3 protein: CASSLGARGGLSYEQYF; CDR3 DNA: TGTGCCAGTAGTTTGGGGGCACGAGGGGGCCTGTCCTACGAGCAGTACTTC
V gene: TRBV19; J gene: TRBJ1-1; D gene: TRBD1; clone size: NA; CDR3 protein: CASSKRQGSPTEAFF; CDR3 DNA: TGTGCCAGTAGTAAAAGACAGGGATCCCCCACTGAAGCTTTCTTT
V gene: TRBV27; J gene: TRBJ1-5; D gene: TRBD1; clone size: NA; CDR3 protein: CASSLSSWEGGTVGNQPQHF; CDR3 DNA: TGTGCCAGCAGTTTATCCAGCTGGGAAGGAGGGACAGTGGGCAATCAGCCCCAGCATTTT
V gene: TRBV19; J gene: TRBJ1-1; D gene: TRBD1; clone size: NA; CDR3 protein: CASSIWAGGTEAFF; CDR3 DNA: TGTGCCAGTAGTATTTGGGCAGGGGGGACTGAAGCTTTCTTT
V gene: TRBV28; J gene: TRBJ1-1; D gene: NA; clone size: NA; CDR3 protein: CASSPGAEAFF; CDR3 DNA: TGTGCCAGCAGTCCCGGAGCTGAAGCTTTCTTT
V gene: TRBV18; J gene: TRBJ2-1; D gene: TRBD2; clone size: NA; CDR3 protein: CASSPAGGTYNEQFF; CDR3 DNA: TGTGCCAGCTCACCAGCGGGAGGGACTTACAATGAGCAGTTCTTC
V gene: TRBV9; J gene: TRBJ1-5; D gene: TRBD1; clone size: NA; CDR3 protein: CASAESDRDYQPQHF; CDR3 DNA: TGTGCCAGCGCCGAGTCGGACAGGGATTATCAGCCCCAGCATTTT
V gene: TRBV18; J gene: TRBJ2-7; D gene: TRBD1; clone size: NA; CDR3 protein: CASSRTGEPAEQYF; CDR3 DNA: TGTGCCAGCTCACGGACAGGGGAACCTGCCGAGCAGTACTTC
V gene: TRBV7-7; J gene: TRBJ2-2; D gene: TRBD1; clone size: NA; CDR3 protein: CASSDKEMTGAVTGELFF; CDR3 DNA: TGTGCTAGCAGCGATAAGGAGATGACAGGGGCGGTCACCGGGGAGCTGTTTTTT
V gene: TRBV10-1; J gene: TRBJ1-1; D gene: TRBD1; clone size: NA; CDR3 protein: CASSGTGVVTEAFF; CDR3 DNA: TGCGCCAGCAGCGGGACAGGGGTTGTAACTGAAGCTTTCTTT
V gene: TRBV13; J gene: TRBJ1-6; D gene: TRBD1; clone size: once; CDR3 protein: CASSLDRGDNSPLHF; CDR3 DNA: TGTGCCAGCAGCTTGGACAGGGGGGATAATTCACCCCTCCACTTT
V gene: TRBV23-1; J gene: TRBJ1-2; D gene: NA; clone size: NA; CDR3 protein: CASRPYRVPYTF; CDR3 DNA: TGCGCCAGCAGACCCTACAGGGTACCCTACACCTTC
V gene: TRBV5-6; J gene: TRBJ2-1; D gene: NA; clone size: once; CDR3 protein: CASSLDPGSPYNEQFF; CDR3 DNA: TGTGCCAGCAGCTTGGATCCGGGGTCACCTTACAATGAGCAGTTCTTC
V gene: TRBV28; J gene: TRBJ2-3; D gene: NA; clone size: NA; CDR3 protein: CASISGADTTDTQYF; CDR3 DNA: TGTGCCAGCATCAGTGGCGCGGACACCACAGATACGCAGTATTTT
V gene: TRBV28; J gene: TRBJ1-2; D gene: NA; clone size: NA; CDR3 protein: CASRTDPGKGYTF; CDR3 DNA: TGTGCCAGCCGAACCGATCCCGGTAAGGGCTACACCTTC
V gene: TRBV7-9; J gene: TRBJ1-1; D gene: NA; clone size: NA; CDR3 protein: CASSSYTEAFF; CDR3 DNA: TGTGCCAGCAGCTCGTACACTGAAGCTTTCTTT
V gene: TRBV24-1; J gene: TRBJ2-1; D gene: NA; clone size: once; CDR3 protein: CATSDAGQSSYNEQFF; CDR3 DNA: TGTGCCACCAGTGATGCTGGACAGAGCTCCTACAATGAGCAGTTCTTC
V gene: TRBV27; J gene: TRBJ2-7; D gene: NA; clone size: NA; CDR3 protein: CASSSQHSRRPYEQYF; CDR3 DNA: TGTGCCAGCAGTTCGCAACACTCTAGGAGGCCCTACGAGCAGTACTTC
V gene: TRBV18; J gene: TRBJ1-2; D gene: NA; clone size: NA; CDR3 protein: CASSANQGNSNYGYTF; CDR3 DNA: TGTGCCAGCTCAGCAAACCAGGGCAACTCTAACTATGGCTACACCTTC
V gene: TRBV4-1; J gene: TRBJ2-7; D gene: TRBD1; clone size: NA; CDR3 protein: CARSRPPTGKDRYEQYF; CDR3 DNA: TGCGCCCGCAGCCGCCCCCCGACAGGGAAGGATCGGTACGAGCAGTACTTC
V gene: TRBV11-2; J gene: TRBJ2-7; D gene: NA; clone size: NA; CDR3 protein: CASSLEGTPMWEQYF; CDR3 DNA: TGTGCCAGCAGCTTAGAGGGGACTCCTATGTGGGAGCAGTACTTC
V gene: TRBV4-1; J gene: TRBJ2-7; D gene: TRBD1; clone size: NA; CDR3 protein: CASSLLETGWEQYF; CDR3 DNA: TGCGCCAGCAGCCTCCTTGAGACAGGGTGGGAGCAGTACTTC
V gene: TRBV6-4; J gene: TRBJ2-7; D gene: NA; clone size: NA; CDR3 protein: CATSWGGPYEQYF; CDR3 DNA: TGTGCCACCTCGTGGGGGGGCCCCTACGAGCAGTACTTC
V gene: TRBV11-2; J gene: TRBJ2-3; D gene: TRBD1; clone size: NA; CDR3 protein: CASSFDRGSTDTQYF; CDR3 DNA: TGTGCCAGCAGCTTTGACAGGGGAAGCACAGATACGCAGTATTTT
V gene: TRBV15; J gene: TRBJ2-4; D gene: NA; clone size: NA; CDR3 protein: CATSSNRVGKNIQYF; CDR3 DNA: TGTGCCACCAGCTCCAACAGGGTCGGCAAAAACATTCAGTACTTC